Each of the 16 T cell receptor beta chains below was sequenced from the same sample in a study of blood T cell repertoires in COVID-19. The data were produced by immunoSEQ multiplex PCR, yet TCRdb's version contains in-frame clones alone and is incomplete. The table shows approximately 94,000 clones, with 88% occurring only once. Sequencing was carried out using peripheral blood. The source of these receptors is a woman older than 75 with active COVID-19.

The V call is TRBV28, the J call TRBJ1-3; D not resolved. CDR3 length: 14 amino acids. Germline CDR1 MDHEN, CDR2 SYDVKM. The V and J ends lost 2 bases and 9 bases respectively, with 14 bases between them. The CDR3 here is CASSLASVESTIYF. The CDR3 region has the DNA TGTGCCAGCAGTTTAGCCTCGGTCGAAAGCACCATATATTTT.

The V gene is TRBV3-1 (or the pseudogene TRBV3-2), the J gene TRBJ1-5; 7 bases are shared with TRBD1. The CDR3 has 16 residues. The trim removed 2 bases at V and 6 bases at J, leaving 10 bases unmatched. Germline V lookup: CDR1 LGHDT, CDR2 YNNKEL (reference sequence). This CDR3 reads CASSQSGRGYSQPQHF. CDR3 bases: TGTGCCAGCAGCCAAAGTGGCAGGGGGTATAGTCAGCCCCAGCATTTT.

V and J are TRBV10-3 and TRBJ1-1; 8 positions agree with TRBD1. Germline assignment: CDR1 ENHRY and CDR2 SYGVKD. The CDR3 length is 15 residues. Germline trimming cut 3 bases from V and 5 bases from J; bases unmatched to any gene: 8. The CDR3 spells CAISDRGQAKTEAFF. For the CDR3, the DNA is TGTGCCATCAGTGATAGGGGACAGGCGAAGACTGAAGCTTTCTTT.

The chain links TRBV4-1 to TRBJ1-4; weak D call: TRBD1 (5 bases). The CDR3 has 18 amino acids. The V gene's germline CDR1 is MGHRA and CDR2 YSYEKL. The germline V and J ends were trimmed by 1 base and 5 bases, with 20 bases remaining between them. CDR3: CASSQGTAPAGLNEKLFF. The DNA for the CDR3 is TGCGCCAGCAGCCAAGGAACCGCCCCCGCGGGGCTAAATGAAAAACTGTTTTTT.

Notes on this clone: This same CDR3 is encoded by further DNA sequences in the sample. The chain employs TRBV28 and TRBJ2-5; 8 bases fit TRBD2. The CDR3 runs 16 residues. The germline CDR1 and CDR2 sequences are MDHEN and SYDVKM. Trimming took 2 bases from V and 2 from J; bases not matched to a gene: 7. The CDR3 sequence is CASSLELAGLQETQYF. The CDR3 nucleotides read TGTGCCAGCAGTTTAGAGTTAGCGGGACTACAAGAGACCCAGTACTTC.

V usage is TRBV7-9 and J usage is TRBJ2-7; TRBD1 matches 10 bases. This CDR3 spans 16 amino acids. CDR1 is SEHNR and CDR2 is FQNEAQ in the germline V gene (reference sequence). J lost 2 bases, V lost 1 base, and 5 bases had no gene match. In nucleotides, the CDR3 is TGTGCCAGCAGCTTAGAACTGGACAGGGGGACCTACGAGCAGTACTTC. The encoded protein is CASSLELDRGTYEQYF.

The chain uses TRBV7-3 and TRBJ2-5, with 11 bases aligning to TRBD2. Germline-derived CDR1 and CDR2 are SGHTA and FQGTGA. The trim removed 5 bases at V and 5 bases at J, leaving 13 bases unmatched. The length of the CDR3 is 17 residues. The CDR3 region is CASSPQGTSGGGETQYF. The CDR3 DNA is TGTGCCAGCAGCCCCCAGGGGACTAGCGGAGGTGGGGAGACCCAGTACTTC.

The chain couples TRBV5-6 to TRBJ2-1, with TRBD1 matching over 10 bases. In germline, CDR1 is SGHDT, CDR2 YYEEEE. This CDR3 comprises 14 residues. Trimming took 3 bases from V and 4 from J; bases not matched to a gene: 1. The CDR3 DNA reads TGTGCCAGCAGCTCGGGACAGGGGTACAATGAGCAGTTCTTC. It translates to CASSSGQGYNEQFF.

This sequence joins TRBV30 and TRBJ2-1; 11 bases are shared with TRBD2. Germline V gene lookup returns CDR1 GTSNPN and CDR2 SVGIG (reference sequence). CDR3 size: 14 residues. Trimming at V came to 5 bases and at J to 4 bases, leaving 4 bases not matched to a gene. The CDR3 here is CAWARLAGYNEQFF. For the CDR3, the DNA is TGTGCCTGGGCGCGACTAGCGGGATACAATGAGCAGTTCTTC.

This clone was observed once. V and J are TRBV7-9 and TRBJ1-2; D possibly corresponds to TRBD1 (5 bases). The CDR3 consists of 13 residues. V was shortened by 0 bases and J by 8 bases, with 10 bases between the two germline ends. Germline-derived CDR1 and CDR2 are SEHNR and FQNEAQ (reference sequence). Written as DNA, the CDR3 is TGTGCCAGCAGCTTAGCGGGGGGGAGCGGCTACACCTTC. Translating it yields CASSLAGGSGYTF.

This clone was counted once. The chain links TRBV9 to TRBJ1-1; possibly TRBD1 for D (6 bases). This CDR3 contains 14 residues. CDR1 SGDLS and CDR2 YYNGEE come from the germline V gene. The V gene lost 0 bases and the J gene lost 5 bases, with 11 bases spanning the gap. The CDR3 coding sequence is TGTGCCAGCAGCGTAGATACAGGGATAACTGAAGCTTTCTTT. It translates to CASSVDTGITEAFF.

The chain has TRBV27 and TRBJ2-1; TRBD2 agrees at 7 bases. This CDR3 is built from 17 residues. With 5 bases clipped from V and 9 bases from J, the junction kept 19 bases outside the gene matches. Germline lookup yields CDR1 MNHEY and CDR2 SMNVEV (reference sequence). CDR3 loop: CASSPMALSVTGGEQFF. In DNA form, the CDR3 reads TGTGCCAGCAGTCCTATGGCCCTTAGCGTCACGGGGGGTGAGCAGTTCTTC.

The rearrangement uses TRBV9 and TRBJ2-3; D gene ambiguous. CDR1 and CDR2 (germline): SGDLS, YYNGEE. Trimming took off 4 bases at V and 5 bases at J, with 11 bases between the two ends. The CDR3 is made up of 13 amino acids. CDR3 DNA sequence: TGTGCCAGCAGCACCCTGGGCCGAGATACGCAGTATTTT. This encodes CASSTLGRDTQYF.

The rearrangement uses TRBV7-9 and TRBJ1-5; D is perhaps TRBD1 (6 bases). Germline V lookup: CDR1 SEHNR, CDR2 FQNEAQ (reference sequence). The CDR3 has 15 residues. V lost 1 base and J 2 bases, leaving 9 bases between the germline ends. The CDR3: CASSLDRAGNQPQHF. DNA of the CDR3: TGTGCCAGCAGCTTAGACAGGGCGGGCAATCAGCCCCAGCATTTT.

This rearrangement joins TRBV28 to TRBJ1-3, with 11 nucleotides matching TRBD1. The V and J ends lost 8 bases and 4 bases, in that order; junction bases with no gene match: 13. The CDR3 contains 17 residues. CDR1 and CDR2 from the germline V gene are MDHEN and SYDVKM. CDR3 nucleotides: TGTGCCAGCCTCCGGGACAGGGGGGGCGTGAGCGGAAACACCATATATTTT. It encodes CASLRDRGGVSGNTIYF. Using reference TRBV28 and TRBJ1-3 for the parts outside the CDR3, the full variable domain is DVKVTQSSRYLVKRTGEKVFLECVQDMDHENMFWYRQDPGLGLRLIYFSYDVKMKEKGDIPEGYSVSREKKERFSLILESASTNQTSMYLCASLRDRGGVSGNTIYFGEGSWLTVV.

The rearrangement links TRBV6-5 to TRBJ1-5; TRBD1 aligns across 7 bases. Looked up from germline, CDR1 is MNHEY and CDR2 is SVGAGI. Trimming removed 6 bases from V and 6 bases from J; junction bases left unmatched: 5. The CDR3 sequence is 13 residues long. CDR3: CASRDRSGQPQHF. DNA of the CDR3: TGTGCCAGCAGGGACAGGTCGGGTCAGCCCCAGCATTTT.